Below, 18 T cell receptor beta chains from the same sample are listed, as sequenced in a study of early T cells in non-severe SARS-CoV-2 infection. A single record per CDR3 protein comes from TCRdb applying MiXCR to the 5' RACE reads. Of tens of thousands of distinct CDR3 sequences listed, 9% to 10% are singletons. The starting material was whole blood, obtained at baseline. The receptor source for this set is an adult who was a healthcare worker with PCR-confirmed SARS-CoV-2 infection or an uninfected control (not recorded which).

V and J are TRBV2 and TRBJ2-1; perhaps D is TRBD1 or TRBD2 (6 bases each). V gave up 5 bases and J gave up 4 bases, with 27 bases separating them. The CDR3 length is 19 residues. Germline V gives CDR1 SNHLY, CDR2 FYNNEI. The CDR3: CASSPLGTRGGAGYNEQFF. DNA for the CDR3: TGTGCCAGCAGTCCCCTCGGGACACGGGGAGGTGCGGGTTACAATGAGCAGTTCTTC.

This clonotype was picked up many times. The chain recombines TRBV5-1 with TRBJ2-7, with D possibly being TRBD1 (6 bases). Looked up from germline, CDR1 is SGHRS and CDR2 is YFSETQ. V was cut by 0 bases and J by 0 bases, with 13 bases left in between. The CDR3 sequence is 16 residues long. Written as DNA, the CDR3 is TGCGCCAGCAGCTTGGGGACAGAAAAAATCTCCTACGAGCAGTACTTC. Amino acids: CASSLGTEKISYEQYF. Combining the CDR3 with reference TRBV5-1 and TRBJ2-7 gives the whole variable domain KAGVTQTPRYLIKTRGQQVTLSCSPISGHRSVSWYQQTPGQGLQFLFEYFSETQRNKGNFPGRFSGRQFSNSRSEMNVSTLELGDSALYLCASSLGTEKISYEQYFGPGTRLTVT.

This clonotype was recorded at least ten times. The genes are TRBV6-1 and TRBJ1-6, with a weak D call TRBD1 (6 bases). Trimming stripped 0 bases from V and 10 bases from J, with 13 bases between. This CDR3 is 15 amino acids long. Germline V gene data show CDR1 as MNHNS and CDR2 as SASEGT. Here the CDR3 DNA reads TGTGCCAGCAGTGAAGCGGGACACGGAACCTCACCCCTCCACTTT. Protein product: CASSEAGHGTSPLHF.

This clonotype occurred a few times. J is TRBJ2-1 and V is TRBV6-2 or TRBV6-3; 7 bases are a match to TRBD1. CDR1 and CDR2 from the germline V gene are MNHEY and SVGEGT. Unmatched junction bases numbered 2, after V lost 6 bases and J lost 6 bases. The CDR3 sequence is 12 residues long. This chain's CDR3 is CASRTGFNEQFF. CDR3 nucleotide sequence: TGTGCCAGCAGGACAGGGTTCAATGAGCAGTTCTTC.

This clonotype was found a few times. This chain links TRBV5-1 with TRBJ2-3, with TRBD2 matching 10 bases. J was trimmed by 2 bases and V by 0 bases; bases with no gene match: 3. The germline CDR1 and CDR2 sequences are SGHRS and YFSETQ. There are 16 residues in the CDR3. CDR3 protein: CASSLELAGFTDTQYF. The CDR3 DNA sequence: TGCGCCAGCAGCTTGGAACTAGCGGGGTTCACAGATACGCAGTATTTT.

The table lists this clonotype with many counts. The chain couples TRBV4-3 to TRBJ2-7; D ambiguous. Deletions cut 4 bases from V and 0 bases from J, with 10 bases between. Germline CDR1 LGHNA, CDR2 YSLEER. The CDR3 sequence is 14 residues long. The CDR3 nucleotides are TGCGCCAGCAGCCTCCTATTGAGCTCCTACGAGCAGTACTTC. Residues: CASSLLLSSYEQYF.

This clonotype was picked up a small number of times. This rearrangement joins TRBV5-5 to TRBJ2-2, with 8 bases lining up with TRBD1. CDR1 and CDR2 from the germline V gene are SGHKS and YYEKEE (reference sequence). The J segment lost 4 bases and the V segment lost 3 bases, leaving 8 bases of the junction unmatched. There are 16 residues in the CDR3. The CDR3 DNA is TGTGCCAGCAGCTCGGCAGGGGGCCCCCGCACCGGGGAGCTGTTTTTT. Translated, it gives CASSSAGGPRTGELFF. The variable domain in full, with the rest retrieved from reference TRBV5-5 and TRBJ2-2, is DAGVTQSPTHLIKTRGQQVTLRCSPISGHKSVSWYQQVLGQGPQFIFQYYEKEERGRGNFPDRFSARQFPNYSSELNVNALLLGDSALYLCASSSAGGPRTGELFFGEGSRLTVL.

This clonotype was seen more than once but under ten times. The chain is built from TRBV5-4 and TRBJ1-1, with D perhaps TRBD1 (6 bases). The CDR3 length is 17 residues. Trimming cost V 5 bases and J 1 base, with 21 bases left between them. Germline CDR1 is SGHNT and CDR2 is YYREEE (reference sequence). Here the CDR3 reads CASSSAHRQAKNTEAFF. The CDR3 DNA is TGTGCCAGCAGTTCAGCTCACAGACAGGCGAAGAACACTGAAGCTTTCTTT.

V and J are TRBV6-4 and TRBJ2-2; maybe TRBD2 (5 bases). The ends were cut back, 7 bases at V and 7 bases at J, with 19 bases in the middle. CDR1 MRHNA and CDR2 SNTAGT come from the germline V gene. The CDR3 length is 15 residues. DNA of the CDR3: TGTGCCAGCACCCGAGACACCACGGCGGGCGGGGAGCTGTTTTTT. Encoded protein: CASTRDTTAGGELFF.

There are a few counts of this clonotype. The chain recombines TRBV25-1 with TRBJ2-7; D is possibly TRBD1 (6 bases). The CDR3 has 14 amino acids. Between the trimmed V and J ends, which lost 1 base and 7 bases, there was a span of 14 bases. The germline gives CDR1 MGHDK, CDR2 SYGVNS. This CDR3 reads CASSESTGPGEQYF. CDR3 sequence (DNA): TGTGCCAGCAGTGAATCCACAGGGCCTGGGGAGCAGTACTTC.

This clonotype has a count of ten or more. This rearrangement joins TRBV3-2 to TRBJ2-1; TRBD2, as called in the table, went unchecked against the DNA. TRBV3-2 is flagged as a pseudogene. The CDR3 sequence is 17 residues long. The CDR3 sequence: CASSQPRASGYHNEQFF. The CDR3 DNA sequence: TGTGCCAGCAGCCAACCCCGGGCTAGCGGGTACCACAATGAGCAGTTCTTC.

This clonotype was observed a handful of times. CDR3 protein: CASSNTGGWFTEAFF. CDR3 nucleotides: TGTGCCAGCAGCAACACGGGGGGGTGGTTCACTGAAGCTTTCTTT. This sequence joins TRBV6-5 and TRBJ1-1; the D gene is possibly TRBD1 (5 bases). The CDR3 is 15 residues long. The V end lost 6 bases, the J end lost 4 bases, and 18 bases lay between the germline ends. Germline-derived CDR1 and CDR2 are MNHEY and SVGAGI.

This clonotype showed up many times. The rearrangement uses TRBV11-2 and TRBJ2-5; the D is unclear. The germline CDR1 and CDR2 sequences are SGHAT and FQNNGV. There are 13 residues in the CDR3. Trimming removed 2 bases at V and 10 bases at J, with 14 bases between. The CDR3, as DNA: TGTGCCAGCAGCTTAATGCTGAAAGAAAGCCAGTACTTC. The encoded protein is CASSLMLKESQYF.

The CDR3 bases are TGCAGCGTAGGGGAAGAGACCCAGTACTTC. It translates to CSVGEETQYF. This chain connects TRBV29-1 to TRBJ2-5; weak D call: TRBD1 (5 bases). Germline loops: CDR1 SQVTM, CDR2 ANQGSEA. Trimming removed 6 bases from V and 3 bases from J, with 5 bases in between. This CDR3 region has 10 residues.

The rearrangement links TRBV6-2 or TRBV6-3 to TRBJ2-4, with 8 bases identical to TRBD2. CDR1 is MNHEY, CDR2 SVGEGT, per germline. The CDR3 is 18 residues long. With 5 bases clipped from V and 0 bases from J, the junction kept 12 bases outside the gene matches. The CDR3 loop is CASSAAWREALAKNIQYF. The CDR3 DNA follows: TGTGCCAGCAGTGCGGCCTGGCGGGAGGCCCTAGCCAAAAACATTCAGTACTTC.

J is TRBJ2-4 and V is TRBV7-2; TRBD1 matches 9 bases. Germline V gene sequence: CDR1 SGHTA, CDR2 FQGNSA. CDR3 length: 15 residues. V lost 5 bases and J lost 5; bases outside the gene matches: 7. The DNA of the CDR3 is TGTGCCAGCAGCCCCACAGGGGGCGCCCAAAACATTCAGTACTTC. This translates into CASSPTGGAQNIQYF.

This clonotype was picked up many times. The CDR3 region is CASRQDRGPYNEQFF. The CDR3 DNA follows: TGTGCCAGCAGACAAGACAGGGGGCCTTACAATGAGCAGTTCTTC. V and J are TRBV27 and TRBJ2-1, with 10 bases aligning to TRBD1. Germline CDR1 and CDR2: MNHEY and SMNVEV (reference sequence). CDR3 length equals 15 residues. V gave up 6 bases and J gave up 4 bases; unmatched junction bases: 6.

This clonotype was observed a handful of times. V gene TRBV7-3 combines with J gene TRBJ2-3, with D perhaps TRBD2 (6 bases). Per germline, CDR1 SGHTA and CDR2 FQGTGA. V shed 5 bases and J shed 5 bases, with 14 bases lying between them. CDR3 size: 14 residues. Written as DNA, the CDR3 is TGTGCCAGCAGCCATGGGGACTTTGAAGATACGCAGTATTTT. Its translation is CASSHGDFEDTQYF. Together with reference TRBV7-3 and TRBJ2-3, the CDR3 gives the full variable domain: GAGVSQTPSNKVTEKGKYVELRCDPISGHTALYWYRQSLGQGPEFLIYFQGTGAADDSGLPNDRFFAVRPEGSVSTLKIQRTERGDSAVYLCASSHGDFEDTQYFGPGTRLTVL.